A selection of T cell receptor beta chains follows, all from one sample in a study of human T cells and chemical hapten exposure. TCRdb called the RACE reads again in MiXCR, with one record for every CDR3 protein. The data contain roughly 380,000 distinct CDR3 sequences, nearly 6.5% of them seen just once; the ten biggest clones take up about 6%. The sequencing here drew on whole blood, taken in connection with sensitization to the hapten diphenylcyclopropenone (DPC). Source of these receptors: a woman younger than 30 with alopecia areata. Some clones in this sample may be carry-over from other donors' samples. The CDR3 runs from the conserved cysteine through the conserved F or W. Fields, in order: clone size, J gene, V gene, D gene, CDR3 DNA, CDR3 protein. The D gene is left open where the match is weak. Clone size is given for some rows only: seen once, a few or many times, or a class if the clone is expanded.

many,TRBJ2-5,TRBV5-8,NA,TGTGCCAGCAGCTTCCTACCGGGCCGGGGGGCAGAGACCCAGTACTTC,CASSFLPGRGAETQYF
NA,TRBJ2-7,TRBV7-2,NA,TGTACATGTAAGGGAGAGGTGGGCAGGAGCTCCTACGAGCAGTACTTC,CTCKGEVGRSSYEQYF
few,TRBJ2-1,TRBV6-5,TRBD1,TGTGCCAGCAGTGGCCGGGACAGAGCAAACAATGAGCAGTTCTTC,CASSGRDRANNEQFF
NA,TRBJ2-2,TRBV6-6,NA,TGTGCCAGCAGTTACCCACTAGAGGCCGGGGAGCTGTTTTTT,CASSYPLEAGELFF
many,TRBJ1-5,TRBV7-2,NA,TGTGCCAGCAGCTTAGTTCAGAATCAGCCCCAGCATTTT,CASSLVQNQPQHF
NA,TRBJ1-1,TRBV5-6,NA,TGTGCCAGCAGCCCGCTTGTCCAGGCTGAAGCTTTCTTT,CASSPLVQAEAFF
NA,TRBJ2-5,TRBV20-1,TRBD2,TGCAGTGCGAACCCCCTCGGGAGGGGGGGGAAAGAGACCCAGTACTTC,CSANPLGRGGKETQYF
many,TRBJ2-6,TRBV6-1,TRBD1,TGTGCCAGCAGCCCTGCCGGGACAGGGGAAACTGGGGCCAACGTCCTGACTTTC,CASSPAGTGETGANVLTF
NA,TRBJ2-3,TRBV7-9,TRBD2,TGTGCCAGCAGCCCCACACTAGCGGACACAGATACGCAGTATTTT,CASSPTLADTDTQYF
NA,TRBJ1-5,TRBV9,NA,TGTGCCAGCAGCGTAGGCCAGTGGAATCAGCCCCAGCATTTT,CASSVGQWNQPQHF
many,TRBJ1-5,TRBV6-2/TRBV6-3,TRBD1,TGTGCCAGCAAACATGGGCCCACAGGGGCCGGCAATCAGCCCCAGCATTTT,CASKHGPTGAGNQPQHF
NA,TRBJ2-1,TRBV7-2,NA,TGTGCCAGCAGCTTTCAATACAATGAGCAGTTCTTC,CASSFQYNEQFF
few,TRBJ1-5,TRBV5-1,NA,TGCGCCAGCAGCCCGGAACCCGAACCCAGTAGGCCCCAGCATTTT,CASSPEPEPSRPQHF
NA,TRBJ2-1,TRBV7-2,NA,TGTGCCAGCAGCCCCACCCCACAATTCGAGCAGTTCTTC,CASSPTPQFEQFF
NA,TRBJ2-3,TRBV6-2/TRBV6-3,NA,TGTGCCAGCAGTCGCGGGTCAGGTAGTACAGATACGCAGTATTTT,CASSRGSGSTDTQYF
NA,TRBJ2-1,TRBV7-2,TRBD2,TGTGCCAGCAGCTCCACTAGCGGGGGGCTTCCCGGTGAGCAGTTCTTC,CASSSTSGGLPGEQFF
many,TRBJ2-3,TRBV18,TRBD1,TGTGCCAGCTCACCGGGAACAGGGGAAGTCGGTACGCAGTATTTT,CASSPGTGEVGTQYF
NA,TRBJ2-1,TRBV6-5,NA,TGTGCCAGCAGTCGCGAAGCGGTGAACTACAATGAGCAGTTCTTC,CASSREAVNYNEQFF
NA,TRBJ1-6,TRBV6-6,NA,TGTGCCAGCAGTTACCCTGGACAGTTTGGCTTACCCCTCCACTTT,CASSYPGQFGLPLHF
many,TRBJ1-2,TRBV4-3,NA,TGCGCCAGCAGCCAAGATACAGGGAACTATGGCTACACCTTC,CASSQDTGNYGYTF
NA,TRBJ2-3,TRBV29-1,NA,TGCAGCGTTGAAGAAAGGAGTTTAACTACAGATACGCAGTATTTT,CSVEERSLTTDTQYF
NA,TRBJ2-2,TRBV10-3,TRBD2,TGTGCCATCAGGGGACTAGCTGAGGCCGGGGAGCTGTTTTTT,CAIRGLAEAGELFF
NA,TRBJ2-3,TRBV29-1,NA,TGCAGCGTTGATACCCCGGGGGATACGCAGTATTTT,CSVDTPGDTQYF
NA,TRBJ1-6,TRBV4-3,TRBD1,TGCGCCAGCAGCCATGGGACAGGGGCAAATTCACCCCTCCACTTT,CASSHGTGANSPLHF
NA,TRBJ2-1,TRBV28,NA,TGTGCCAGTACCGACGTAAGCTCCTACAATGAGCAGTTCTTC,CASTDVSSYNEQFF
many,TRBJ2-3,TRBV28,TRBD2,TGTGCCAGCAGCCCTAGCGGGGAGAAGGATACGCAGTATTTT,CASSPSGEKDTQYF